The 21 T cell receptor beta chains in this list originate from one sample, sequenced in a study of CD8 T cells in Susac syndrome. RNA in amounts of about 0.45 to 1 ug was reverse transcribed with random hexamers. TCRdb used MiXCR to reprocess the immunoSEQ multiplex PCR reads, holding one entry per CDR3 protein. The table lists 150,000 to 250,000 distinct CDR3 sequences, roughly 95% of them singletons. The specimen was CD4+ T cells from PBMCs. Receptor source: a human donor with multiple sclerosis.

The V and J genes are TRBV7-9 and TRBJ1-5; no definite D call. Germline V gene lookup returns CDR1 SEHNR and CDR2 FQNEAQ (reference sequence). This CDR3 region has 14 residues. The ends were cut back, 1 base at V and 1 base at J, with 5 bases in the middle. CDR3 amino acids: CASSLGISNQPQHF. CDR3 nucleotide sequence: TGTGCCAGCAGCTTAGGCATCAGCAATCAGCCCCAGCATTTT.

The rearrangement links TRBV4-1 to TRBJ2-5; TRBD2 is a possible D gene (5 bases). CDR1 and CDR2 (germline): MGHRA, YSYEKL. With 0 bases removed from V and 6 bases from J, the gap between germline ends came to 20 bases. This CDR3 has 17 residues. The CDR3 bases are TGCGCCAGCAGCCAAGATAAGGACTCCTCCCCCCCAAAGACCCAGTACTTC. As protein: CASSQDKDSSPPKTQYF.

The V gene is TRBV15, the J gene TRBJ1-2, with TRBD1 matching over 9 bases. The germline V gene encodes CDR1 LNHNV and CDR2 YYDKDF (reference sequence). The trim removed 1 base at V and 2 bases at J, leaving 5 bases unmatched. The CDR3 is made up of 16 amino acids. The CDR3 DNA reads TGTGCCACCAGCAGAGCAGGACAGGGGCGAAACTATGGCTACACCTTC. Translating it yields CATSRAGQGRNYGYTF. Combining the CDR3 with reference TRBV15 and TRBJ1-2 gives the whole variable domain DAMVIQNPRYQVTQFGKPVTLSCSQTLNHNVMYWYQQKSSQAPKLLFHYYDKDFNNEADTPDNFQSRRPNTSFCFLDIRSPGLGDTAMYLCATSRAGQGRNYGYTFGSGTRLTVV.

The gene calls are TRBV20-1 and TRBJ2-7; 8 bases are shared with TRBD1. V lost 5 bases and J lost 3; bases outside the gene matches: 9. Germline lookup yields CDR1 DFQATT and CDR2 SNEGSKA (reference sequence). The CDR3 is 14 residues long. DNA of the CDR3: TGCAGTGCTTATAAACAGGGGGTCGGCTACGAGCAGTACTTC. It translates to CSAYKQGVGYEQYF.

This clonotype was picked up one time. The gene calls are TRBV30 and TRBJ2-1; D not certain. Germline lookup yields CDR1 GTSNPN and CDR2 SVGIG (reference sequence). The CDR3 has 11 amino acids. V was pared by 5 bases and J by 3 bases, with 5 bases between. For the CDR3, the DNA is TGTGCCTGGGTCAACTACAATGAGCAGTTCTTC. Its translation is CAWVNYNEQFF.

J is TRBJ1-1 and V is TRBV9; 11 bases map to TRBD1. V lost 3 bases and J lost 6; bases outside the gene matches: 7. Looked up from germline, CDR1 is SGDLS and CDR2 is YYNGEE. The CDR3 is 15 amino acids. CDR3 DNA: TGTGCCAGCAGCGCAGGACAGGGGGCAAAGGCTGAAGCTTTCTTT. Its translation is CASSAGQGAKAEAFF.

This chain links TRBV24-1 with TRBJ2-5; perhaps TRBD1 as D (6 bases). CDR1 and CDR2 from the germline V gene are KGHDR and SFDVKD. V shed 3 bases and J shed 4 bases, with 11 bases lying between them. The CDR3 has 14 residues. The CDR3 here is CATSDQRGGETQYF. CDR3 in DNA: TGTGCCACCAGTGATCAGAGAGGGGGAGAGACCCAGTACTTC.

In this sample, this clonotype turned up once. The V gene is TRBV7-8, the J gene TRBJ1-1; 7 bases match TRBD1. The CDR3 spans 16 residues. Germline CDR1 and CDR2: SGHVS and FQNEAQ. With V trimmed by 5 bases and J by 5 bases, 14 bases remained unmatched. CDR3 sequence: CASSPGAWTGRTEAFF. In DNA form, the CDR3 reads TGTGCCAGCAGCCCGGGGGCCTGGACAGGCCGTACTGAAGCTTTCTTT.

The chain uses TRBV30 and TRBJ2-1; D might be TRBD2 (6 bases). Germline loops: CDR1 GTSNPN, CDR2 SVGIG (reference sequence). V gave up 2 bases and J gave up 8 bases, with 16 bases separating them. The CDR3 totals 14 residues. CDR3 bases: TGTGCCTGGAGTCGCGGGGTATCGTACGATGAGCAGTTCTTC. It translates to CAWSRGVSYDEQFF.

Here the CDR3 DNA reads TGTGCCAGCAGCTGGGGGACACAGGGTCCCTACGAGCAGTACTTC. Residues: CASSWGTQGPYEQYF. The gene calls are TRBV7-9 and TRBJ2-7; D is possibly TRBD1 (6 bases). Looked up from germline, CDR1 is SEHNR and CDR2 is FQNEAQ (reference sequence). V was shortened by 4 bases and J by 2 bases, with 15 bases between the two germline ends. The CDR3 consists of 15 residues.

As DNA, the CDR3 is TGTGCCAGCACCAAGGGGGGGACCTCCTACGAGCAGTACTTC. Translated, it gives CASTKGGTSYEQYF. The V call is TRBV3-1, the J call TRBJ2-7, with a weak D call TRBD2 (7 bases). Germline lookup yields CDR1 LGHDT and CDR2 YNNKEL (reference sequence). The CDR3 covers 14 residues. Trimming took off 7 bases at V and 0 bases at J, with 13 bases between the two ends.

V usage is TRBV29-1 and J usage is TRBJ2-6; D ambiguous. V shed 4 bases and J shed 3 bases, with 10 bases lying between them. The germline CDR1 and CDR2 sequences are SQVTM and ANQGSEA. The CDR3 is 14 residues long. In DNA, the CDR3 is TGCAGCGTTGCGCTGGTAAATGGGGCCAACGTCCTGACTTTC. Translation gives CSVALVNGANVLTF. Complete variable domain (other parts from reference TRBV29-1 and TRBJ2-6): SAVISQKPSRDICQRGTSLTIQCQVDSQVTMMFWYRQQPGQSLTLIATANQGSEATYESGFVIDKFPISRPNLTFSTLTVSNMSPEDSSIYLCSVALVNGANVLTFGAGSRLTVL.

This chain connects TRBV29-1 to TRBJ1-1; no firm D call. The CDR3 covers 13 residues. Germline V gene sequence: CDR1 SQVTM, CDR2 ANQGSEA. V was trimmed by 4 bases and J by 6 bases, leaving 15 bases between them. In DNA form, the CDR3 reads TGCAGCGTTGGGACGACCCTAGCGGCTGAAGCTTTCTTT. Encoded protein: CSVGTTLAAEAFF.

V and J are TRBV7-9 and TRBJ1-2, with TRBD1 matching over 8 bases. This CDR3 is built from 14 residues. CDR1 is SEHNR, CDR2 FQNEAQ, per germline (reference sequence). V lost 6 bases to trimming and J lost 2 bases; unmatched junction nucleotides: 5. This CDR3 reads CASSSGQGNYGYTF. CDR3 DNA sequence: TGTGCCAGCAGTTCCGGACAGGGAAACTATGGCTACACCTTC.

The CDR3 loop is CSAGGLWTEAFF. In DNA, the CDR3 is TGCAGTGCTGGAGGGTTGTGGACTGAAGCTTTCTTT. V gene TRBV20-1 combines with J gene TRBJ1-1; D remains unclear. Germline lookup yields CDR1 DFQATT and CDR2 SNEGSKA (reference sequence). V lost 5 bases to trimming and J lost 5 bases, with 12 bases between them. The CDR3 sequence is 12 residues long.

The genes are TRBV29-1 and TRBJ1-2; D unclear. Trimming pared 2 bases from V and 4 bases from J, leaving 8 bases between. Germline V gives CDR1 SQVTM, CDR2 ANQGSEA. The CDR3 sequence is 12 residues long. The CDR3 protein is CSVETGGYGYTF. The CDR3 nucleotides are TGCAGCGTTGAAACGGGAGGCTATGGCTACACCTTC. Full variable domain (remainder filled in from reference TRBV29-1 and TRBJ1-2): SAVISQKPSRDICQRGTSLTIQCQVDSQVTMMFWYRQQPGQSLTLIATANQGSEATYESGFVIDKFPISRPNLTFSTLTVSNMSPEDSSIYLCSVETGGYGYTFGSGTRLTVV.

The chain recombines TRBV20-1 with TRBJ2-3; 8 bases line up with TRBD2. The CDR3 is 15 residues long. CDR1 is DFQATT, CDR2 SNEGSKA, per germline (reference sequence). Unmatched junction bases numbered 4, after V lost 0 bases and J lost 2 bases. CDR3 region: CSARDPLAVTDTQYF. CDR3 sequence (DNA): TGCAGTGCTAGAGATCCACTAGCGGTCACAGATACGCAGTATTTT.

The genes are TRBV5-1 and TRBJ2-7, with D perhaps assigned TRBD1 or TRBD2 (5 bases each). The CDR3 contains 13 residues. V was shortened by 5 bases and J by 3 bases, with 12 bases between the two germline ends. CDR1 and CDR2 from the germline V gene are SGHRS and YFSETQ. The CDR3 coding sequence is TGCGCCAGCAGGCCGGGACCAGACTACGAGCAGTACTTC. It yields the protein CASRPGPDYEQYF.

The chain couples TRBV3-1 to TRBJ2-1, with 12 nucleotides matching TRBD2. This CDR3 is 15 amino acids long. Trimming removed 6 bases from V and 6 bases from J; junction bases left unmatched: 6. Germline CDR1 and CDR2: LGHDT and YNNKEL (reference sequence). DNA for the CDR3: TGTGCCAGCAGACCTAGCGGGGGGGTAGGCAATGAGCAGTTCTTC. Its protein product is CASRPSGGVGNEQFF.

This chain uses TRBV7-9 with TRBJ2-5, with D unclear. The CDR3 extends over 13 amino acids. The germline V and J ends were trimmed by 1 base and 5 bases, with 8 bases remaining between them. Germline values: CDR1 SEHNR, CDR2 FQNEAQ (reference sequence). Here the CDR3 DNA reads TGTGCCAGCAGCTTAGGGAGATCGGAGACCCAGTACTTC. It yields the protein CASSLGRSETQYF.

This clonotype was detected only a few times. The CDR3 coding sequence is TGTGCCAGCAGCTTTTCGGGGGCCTACAATGAGCAGTTCTTC. Its translation is CASSFSGAYNEQFF. V and J are TRBV7-2 and TRBJ2-1; D might be TRBD2 (6 bases). Germline-derived CDR1 and CDR2 are SGHTA and FQGNSA. The V and J ends lost 3 bases and 2 bases respectively, with 8 bases between them. CDR3 size: 14 residues.